A single sample is the source of the 24 T cell receptor beta chains below, sequenced in a study of blood T cells in healthy people across ages. Alongside a J-beta primer mix, a sample-barcoded 5' primer served in a second PCR lasting roughly 6 to 12 cycles. TCRdb re-called the 5' RACE reads through MiXCR, storing one row per CDR3 protein. The sample consists of hundreds of thousands of distinct CDR3 sequences, roughly three fifths of them appearing once. Sample: blood. These receptors were obtained from a man aged 35 to 55 in good health.

V usage is TRBV12-3 or TRBV12-4 and J usage is TRBJ1-1; D ambiguous. V was shortened by 0 bases and J by 3 bases, with 8 bases between the two germline ends. The CDR3 is 14 residues long. The CDR3 DNA reads TGTGCCAGCAGTTTAGCGCAGACGTACACTGAAGCTTTCTTT. Translated: CASSLAQTYTEAFF.

The V gene is TRBV6-1, the J gene TRBJ2-5; 11 bases agree with TRBD2. This CDR3 region has 15 residues. The V segment lost 7 bases and the J segment 2 bases; nucleotides outside the gene matches: 6. Per germline, CDR1 MNHNS and CDR2 SASEGT. The CDR3 nucleotides are TGTGCCAGCAATAGACTAGCGGGGACGCAAGAGACCCAGTACTTC. Its translation: CASNRLAGTQETQYF.

The chain's CDR3 is CASSDGGRAVTYF. CDR3 in DNA: TGTGCCAGCAGTGACGGCGGGAGGGCCGTGACGTACTTC. The gene calls are TRBV6-2 or TRBV6-3 and TRBJ2-4, with 9 positions matching TRBD2. The CDR3 length is 13 residues. V shed 5 bases and J 15 bases; nucleotides not matched to a gene: 11. Germline CDR1 and CDR2: MNHEY and SVGEGT.

The chain carries TRBV6-2 or TRBV6-3 and TRBJ2-7; no reliable D call. From germline, CDR1 is MNHEY and CDR2 SVGEGT. V dropped 7 bases and J dropped 3 bases, with 16 bases sitting between them. The CDR3 has 14 residues. The CDR3 DNA reads TGTGCCAGCATGGAACCAGGAAGGCTCTACGAGCAGTACTTC. Encoded protein: CASMEPGRLYEQYF.

This chain links TRBV5-1 with TRBJ1-6; D unclear. The V gene's germline CDR1 is SGHRS and CDR2 YFSETQ. The V and J ends lost 0 bases and 10 bases respectively, with 14 bases between them. The CDR3 covers 15 residues. The CDR3 protein is CASSLAQGQQSPLHF. The CDR3 nucleotides are TGCGCCAGCAGCTTGGCCCAAGGGCAGCAATCACCCCTCCACTTT.

The genes are TRBV4-2 and TRBJ1-2; TRBD1 aligns across 9 bases. CDR3 length: 18 residues. The V and J ends lost 4 bases and 4 bases, in that order; junction bases with no gene match: 16. Germline lookup yields CDR1 LGHNA and CDR2 YNFKEQ. The CDR3 here is CASSLSRGQGSFGYGYTF. The DNA of the CDR3 is TGTGCCAGCAGCCTGTCCCGTGGACAGGGGAGTTTTGGCTATGGCTACACCTTC.

The chain recombines TRBV14 with TRBJ2-1; maybe TRBD2 (6 bases). The CDR3 is 16 amino acids. V was cut by 1 base and J by 1 base, with 11 bases left in between. Germline V gene sequence: CDR1 SGHDN, CDR2 FVKESK. The CDR3 region is CASSQGTGVSYNEQFF. The CDR3 nucleotides read TGTGCCAGCAGCCAAGGTACGGGGGTATCCTACAATGAGCAGTTCTTC.

The chain uses TRBV5-4 and TRBJ2-7; the D gene is possibly TRBD1 (6 bases). The CDR3 is 13 amino acids. V shed 4 bases and J shed 9 bases, with 17 bases lying between them. Germline CDR1 reads SGHNT; CDR2 reads YYREEE (reference sequence). The CDR3 bases are TGTGCCAGCAGCCCCCGGGACAACCACGGGCAGTACTTC. It specifies CASSPRDNHGQYF.

The chain uses TRBV3-1 and TRBJ2-3; D not certain. The CDR3 contains 15 residues. The germline V gene encodes CDR1 LGHDT and CDR2 YNNKEL (reference sequence). V was shortened by 1 base and J by 5 bases, with 13 bases between the two germline ends. The CDR3 loop is CASSQASVGIDTQYF. In DNA, the CDR3 is TGTGCCAGCAGCCAAGCATCGGTGGGCATAGATACGCAGTATTTT.

As concerns this clonotype: The DNA is omitted, as the CDR3 cannot be located on it reliably, and the CDR3 follows TCRdb's listing. V usage is TRBV12-3 or TRBV12-4 and J usage is TRBJ2-3; the table's D call, TRBD1, was not checked against the DNA. The CDR3 length equals 22 residues, ends included. The CDR3: CASSRPPGGYTFGTGTTDTQYF.

This clonotype was observed a handful of times. The V and J genes are TRBV20-1 and TRBJ1-1; no clear D gene. From germline, CDR1 is DFQATT and CDR2 SNEGSKA (reference sequence). CDR3 length equals 12 residues. Trimming took 2 bases from V and 5 from J, leaving 9 bases between them. The CDR3 nucleotides are TGCAGTGCTAGACGCCTAGGTACTGAAGCTTTCTTT. Translation: CSARRLGTEAFF.

J is TRBJ2-7 and V is TRBV29-1; D call uncertain. V was trimmed by 1 base and J by 7 bases, leaving 23 bases between them. There are 16 residues in the CDR3. Germline lookup yields CDR1 SQVTM and CDR2 ANQGSEA. The chain's CDR3 is CSVEASATLSYNEQYF. DNA for the CDR3: TGCAGCGTTGAAGCGTCAGCAACCCTCTCCTACAATGAGCAGTACTTC.

This clonotype was counted between two and nine times. The chain carries TRBV7-3 and TRBJ2-7; 12 bases align to TRBD1. With 5 bases clipped from V and 1 base from J, the junction kept 12 bases outside the gene matches. Germline values: CDR1 SGHTA, CDR2 FQGTGA. The CDR3 runs 18 residues. CDR3 bases: TGTGCCAGCAGCCGAGGTGGGACAGGGGGCACGGGATCCTACGAGCAGTACTTC. This gives the protein CASSRGGTGGTGSYEQYF.

The genes are TRBV5-8 and TRBJ2-3; TRBD1 agrees at 7 bases. Germline values: CDR1 SGHTS, CDR2 YDEGEE. The V segment lost 4 bases and the J segment 2 bases; nucleotides outside the gene matches: 13. The length of the CDR3 is 17 residues. The CDR3 loop is CASSPFLGTETTDTQYF. The DNA of the CDR3 is TGTGCCAGCAGCCCCTTCTTGGGGACAGAAACCACAGATACGCAGTATTTT.

The gene calls are TRBV27 and TRBJ1-3; no clear D. Trimming stripped 6 bases from V and 0 bases from J, with 12 bases between. The CDR3 covers 15 residues. The germline CDR1 and CDR2 sequences are MNHEY and SMNVEV (reference sequence). CDR3 sequence reads: CASRSGRTSGNTIYF. In nucleotides, the CDR3 is TGTGCCAGCAGGTCCGGACGGACCTCTGGAAACACCATATATTTT.

The CDR3 region has the DNA TGTGCCAGCCGACGAGCTGGGGGCCGGGAGACCCAGTACTTC. Its translation: CASRRAGGRETQYF. This chain links TRBV6-2 or TRBV6-3 with TRBJ2-5; possible D gene TRBD1, 6 bases. The length of the CDR3 is 14 residues. V was trimmed by 8 bases and J by 5 bases, leaving 18 bases between them. CDR1 and CDR2 (germline): MNHEY, SVGEGT.

The J gene is TRBJ2-1, the V gene TRBV7-2, with 9 bases identical to TRBD2. Looked up from germline, CDR1 is SGHTA and CDR2 is FQGNSA. J was trimmed by 4 bases and V by 1 base; bases with no gene match: 5. The CDR3 totals 16 residues. As DNA, the CDR3 is TGTGCCAGCAGCTTAGGTCGGACTAGCGCATACAATGAGCAGTTCTTC. Translated, it gives CASSLGRTSAYNEQFF. Using reference TRBV7-2 and TRBJ2-1 for the parts outside the CDR3, the full variable domain is GAGVSQSPSNKVTEKGKDVELRCDPISGHTALYWYRQSLGQGLEFLIYFQGNSAPDKSGLPSDRFSAERTGGSVSTLTIQRTQQEDSAVYLCASSLGRTSAYNEQFFGPGTRLTVL.

The chain has TRBV20-1 and TRBJ1-5, with a weak D call TRBD1 (6 bases). The CDR3 loop spans 13 amino acids. Deletions cut 3 bases from V and 4 bases from J, with 10 bases between. CDR1 is DFQATT, CDR2 SNEGSKA, per germline (reference sequence). CDR3 amino acids: CSASGGGNQPQHF. For the CDR3, the DNA is TGCAGTGCTAGTGGAGGGGGTAATCAGCCCCAGCATTTT.

The chain has TRBV9 and TRBJ2-7; 11 nucleotides agree with TRBD2. With V trimmed by 2 bases and J by 3 bases, 4 bases remained unmatched. The CDR3 loop spans 15 amino acids. Germline CDR1 SGDLS, CDR2 YYNGEE. The CDR3 coding sequence is TGTGCCAGCAGCGTGGGGACTAGCGGTGTCTACGAGCAGTACTTC. Protein sequence: CASSVGTSGVYEQYF.

V usage is TRBV24-1 and J usage is TRBJ2-2; maybe TRBD1 (5 bases). This CDR3 contains 15 residues. Germline V lookup: CDR1 KGHDR, CDR2 SFDVKD. The ends were cut back, 6 bases at V and 5 bases at J, with 15 bases in the middle. CDR3 nucleotide sequence: TGTGCCACCAGTTCCAGGGCGTACTTGACCGGGGAGCTGTTTTTT. Its protein is CATSSRAYLTGELFF.

This clonotype was counted at least ten times. The chain links TRBV7-9 to TRBJ2-3; D is undetermined. This CDR3 has 13 residues. V lost 5 bases to trimming and J lost 2 bases, with 8 bases between them. The V gene's germline CDR1 is SEHNR and CDR2 FQNEAQ (reference sequence). The CDR3 coding sequence is TGTGCCAGCAGCCCGTCACTCACAGATACGCAGTATTTT. Amino acid sequence: CASSPSLTDTQYF.

This clonotype was recorded at least ten times. J is TRBJ2-3 and V is TRBV7-9; no clear D gene. Germline CDR1 and CDR2: SEHNR and FQNEAQ (reference sequence). Trimming stripped 1 base from V and 6 bases from J, with 8 bases between. The CDR3 length is 13 residues. The DNA of the CDR3 is TGTGCCAGCAGCTTAGTTCTGGAGGATACGCAGTATTTT. Its protein product is CASSLVLEDTQYF.

The rearrangement joins TRBV7-9 to TRBJ1-1; tentatively, D is TRBD1 (5 bases). With 5 bases removed from V and 1 base from J, the gap between germline ends came to 11 bases. Per the germline V gene, CDR1 is SEHNR and CDR2 is FQNEAQ (reference sequence). The CDR3 covers 14 residues. The CDR3 spells CASSAMGQNTEAFF. DNA for the CDR3: TGTGCCAGCAGCGCCATGGGGCAGAACACTGAAGCTTTCTTT.

The chain employs TRBV6-2 or TRBV6-3 and TRBJ1-2; 8 bases align to TRBD1. The V and J ends lost 6 bases and 4 bases, in that order; junction bases with no gene match: 7. The CDR3 is 14 amino acids. Per the germline V gene, CDR1 is MNHEY and CDR2 is SVGEGT. The CDR3 spells CASRPGQALYGYTF. CDR3 DNA: TGTGCCAGCAGGCCGGGACAGGCCCTCTATGGCTACACCTTC.